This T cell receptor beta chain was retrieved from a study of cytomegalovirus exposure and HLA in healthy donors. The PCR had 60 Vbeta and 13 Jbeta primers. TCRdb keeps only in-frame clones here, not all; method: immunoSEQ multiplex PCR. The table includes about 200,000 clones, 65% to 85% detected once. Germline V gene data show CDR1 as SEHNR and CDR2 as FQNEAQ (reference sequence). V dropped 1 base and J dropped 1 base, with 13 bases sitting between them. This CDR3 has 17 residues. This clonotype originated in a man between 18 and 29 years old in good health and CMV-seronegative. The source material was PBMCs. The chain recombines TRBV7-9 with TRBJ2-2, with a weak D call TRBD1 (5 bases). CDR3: CASSLEALQGNTGELFF. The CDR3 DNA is TGTGCCAGCAGCTTAGAGGCTTTGCAGGGGAACACCGGGGAGCTGTTTTTT.